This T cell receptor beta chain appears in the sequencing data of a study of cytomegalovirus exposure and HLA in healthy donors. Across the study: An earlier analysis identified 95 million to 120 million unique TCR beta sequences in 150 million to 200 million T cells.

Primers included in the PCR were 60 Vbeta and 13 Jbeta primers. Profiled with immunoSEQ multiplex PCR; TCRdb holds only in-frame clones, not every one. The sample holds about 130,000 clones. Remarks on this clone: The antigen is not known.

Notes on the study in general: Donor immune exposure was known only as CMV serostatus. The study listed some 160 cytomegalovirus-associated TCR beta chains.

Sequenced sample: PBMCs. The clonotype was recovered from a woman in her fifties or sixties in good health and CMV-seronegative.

The DNA for the CDR3 is TGTGCCAGCAGGAGATTGAACACTGAAGCTTTCTTT. Its protein product is CASRRLNTEAFF. The J gene is TRBJ1-1, the V gene TRBV6-5; D remains ambiguous. Trimming removed 6 bases from V and 0 bases from J, with 5 bases in between. The germline V gene has CDR1 MNHEY and CDR2 SVGAGI. CDR3 length: 12 residues.